Described below is a single T cell receptor (beta chain) sequence and its context. Antigen unknown. The source of the sample is a study of OX40 agonist ivuxolimab in advanced cancers. Study-level information: Mean age about 60 years, range about 23 to 80; 82.7% male.

General study points: CD8+ T cells averaged more expanded clones than CD4+. CD4+ and CD8+ T cells in blood underwent clonal expansion by week 6 at 0.1 to 3.0 mg/kg.

This CDR3 is 14 amino acids long. After removal of 7 bases from V and 12 bases from J, the junction contained 13 bases not matched to a gene. The germline V gene encodes CDR1 ENHRY and CDR2 SYGVKD. Excluded were patients having autoimmune disease history or systemic immunosuppression. Repertoires were generated with immunoSEQ multiplex PCR, while TCRdb's copy carries only in-frame clones and drops some. The data contain about 82,000 clones, 85% to 90% of them seen just once; the ten biggest clones take up 6.5%. Sequencing was performed on CD4+ or CD8+ T cells sorted from blood, taken in a trial of the OX40 agonist ivuxolimab. The rearrangement uses TRBV10-3 and TRBJ2-1, with 9 nucleotides matching TRBD2. This clonotype was obtained from an adult with an advanced solid tumor such as melanoma, head and neck, liver or kidney cancer. The CDR3 DNA reads TGTGCCATCAACGCGGGGGGGCCCGGTGACGTGCAGTTCTTC. Translation gives CAINAGGPGDVQFF.